This TCR beta chain appears in the sequencing data of a study of cytomegalovirus exposure and HLA in healthy donors. The CDR3 length is 16 residues. Germline loops: CDR1 SGHTA, CDR2 FQGNSA. Whole-study findings and limits: CMV serostatus was the only immune exposure information that was available. The authors later found most CMV-associated TCR beta chains appeared HLA-restricted. The productive fraction for most TCR beta V segments was about 87% or about 30% in an earlier analysis.

60 Vbeta and 13 Jbeta primers were used in PCR. This table comes from immunoSEQ multiplex PCR, and its TCRdb copy is limited to in-frame clones, with some not included. The sample holds more than 85,000 clones, 79% seen once. This clone has only a few counts. Its antigen is unidentified. One junction end does not reproduce the germline sequence, and a read error may be involved. This TCR derives from a female donor in good health and CMV-seropositive. The chain combines TRBV7-2 with TRBJ2-6; 7 bases are shared with TRBD1. The source material was PBMCs. CDR3 loop: CASSFSGTVGANGLTF. For the CDR3, the DNA is TGTGCCAGCAGCTTTTCCGGGACAGTTGGGGCCAACGGCCTGACTTTC.